A single TCR beta chain is shown here with its context. Trimming took 6 bases from V and 4 from J, leaving 5 bases between them. Germline loops: CDR1 SNHLY, CDR2 FYNNEI. The CDR3 loop spans 11 amino acids. This entry is derived from a study of OX40 agonist ivuxolimab in advanced cancers. This table comes from immunoSEQ multiplex PCR, and its TCRdb copy is limited to in-frame clones, with some not included. The table includes over 40,000 clones, approximately 80% detected once. The chain couples TRBV2 to TRBJ2-3; D is unclear. This TCR derives from an adult with an advanced solid tumor such as melanoma, head and neck, liver or kidney cancer. The material sequenced was CD4+ or CD8+ T cells sorted from blood, taken in a trial of the OX40 agonist ivuxolimab. CDR3 bases: TGTGCCAGCAGCGAGGCAGATACGCAGTATTTT. Amino acid sequence: CASSEADTQYF.